This record concerns one T cell receptor (beta chain) sequence. Antigen: not known. This likely comes from a read error, as the CDR3 has no conserved phenylalanine or tryptophan at its end. Unique-molecular-identifier-tagged TCR beta cDNA libraries were used. There were roughly 0.95 to 11 million T cells, and 480,000 or so cDNA molecules came from them. TCRdb re-called the PCR reads with MiXCR, one entry per CDR3 protein. The sample lists about half a million distinct CDR3 sequences, around 34% seen once, with roughly 6% in the top ten. This sample is drawn from a study of post-analysis software for immune sequencing data. Findings and limits, study-wide: Controls had lower frequencies than patients of roughly five TRBV segments, which included TRBV5-6, TRBV5-1 and TRBV20-1. Patients with multiple sclerosis recorded significantly lower normalized Chao1 diversity than controls, the study found. Strong co-clustering by F measure was seen for same-batch samples.

Germline loops: CDR1 DFQATT, CDR2 SNEGSKA (reference sequence). V trimming: 6 bases; J trimming: 0 bases; junction bases outside the gene matches: 10. This CDR3 contains 16 residues. The sample taken for sequencing was blood. This clonotype was obtained from a girl under 18 with multiple sclerosis. The chain employs TRBV20-1 and TRBJ2-3, with 9 positions matching TRBD2. CDR3 sequence (DNA): TGCAGTGCCCTTAGCGGGAGCGACACTAGCACAGATACGCAGTATTGT. Its translation: CSALSGSDTSTDTQYC.